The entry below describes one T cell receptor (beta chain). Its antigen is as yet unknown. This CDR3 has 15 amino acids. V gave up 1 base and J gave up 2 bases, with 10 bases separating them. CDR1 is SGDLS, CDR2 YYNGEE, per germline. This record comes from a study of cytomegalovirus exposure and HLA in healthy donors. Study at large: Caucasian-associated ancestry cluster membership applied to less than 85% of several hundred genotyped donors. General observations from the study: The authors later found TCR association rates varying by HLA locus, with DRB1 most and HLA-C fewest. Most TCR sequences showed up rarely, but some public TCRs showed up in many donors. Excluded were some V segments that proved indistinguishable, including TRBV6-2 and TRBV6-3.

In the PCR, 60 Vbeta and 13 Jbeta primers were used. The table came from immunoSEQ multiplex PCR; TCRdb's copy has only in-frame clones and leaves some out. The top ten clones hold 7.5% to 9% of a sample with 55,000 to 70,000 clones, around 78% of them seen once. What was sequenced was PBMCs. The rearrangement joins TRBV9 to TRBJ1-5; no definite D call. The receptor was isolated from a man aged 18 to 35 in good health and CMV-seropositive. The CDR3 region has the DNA TGTGCCAGCAGCGTAAAGGGAGACGGCAATCAGCCCCAGCATTTT. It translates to CASSVKGDGNQPQHF.